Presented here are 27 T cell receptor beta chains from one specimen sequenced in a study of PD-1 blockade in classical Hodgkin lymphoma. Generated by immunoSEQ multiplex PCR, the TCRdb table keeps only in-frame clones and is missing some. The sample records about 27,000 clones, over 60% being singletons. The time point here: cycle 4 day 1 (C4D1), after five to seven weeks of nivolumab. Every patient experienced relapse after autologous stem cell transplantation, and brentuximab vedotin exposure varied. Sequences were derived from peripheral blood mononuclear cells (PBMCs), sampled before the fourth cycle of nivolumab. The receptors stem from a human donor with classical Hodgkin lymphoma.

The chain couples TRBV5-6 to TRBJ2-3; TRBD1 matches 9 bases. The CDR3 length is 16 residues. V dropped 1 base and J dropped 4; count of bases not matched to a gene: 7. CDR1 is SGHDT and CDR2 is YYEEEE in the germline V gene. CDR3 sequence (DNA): TGTGCCAGCAGCTTGAGGACAGGGGCCTCCGCAGATACGCAGTATTTT. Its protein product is CASSLRTGASADTQYF.

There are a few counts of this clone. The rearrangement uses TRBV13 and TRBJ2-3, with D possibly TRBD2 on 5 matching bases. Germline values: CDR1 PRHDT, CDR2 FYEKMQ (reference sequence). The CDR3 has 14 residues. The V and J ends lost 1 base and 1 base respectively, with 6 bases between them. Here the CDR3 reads CASSLAGGTDTQYF. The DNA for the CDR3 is TGTGCCAGCAGCTTAGCCGGGGGCACAGATACGCAGTATTTT. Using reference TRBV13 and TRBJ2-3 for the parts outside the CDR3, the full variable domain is AAGVIQSPRHLIKEKRETATLKCYPIPRHDTVYWYQQGPGQDPQFLISFYEKMQSDKGSIPDRFSAQQFSDYHSELNMSSLELGDSALYFCASSLAGGTDTQYFGPGTRLTVL.

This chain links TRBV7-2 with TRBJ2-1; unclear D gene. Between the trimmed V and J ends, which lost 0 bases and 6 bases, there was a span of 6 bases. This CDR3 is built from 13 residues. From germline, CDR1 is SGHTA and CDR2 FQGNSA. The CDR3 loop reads CASSLARANEQFF. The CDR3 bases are TGTGCCAGCAGCTTAGCAAGGGCCAATGAGCAGTTCTTC.

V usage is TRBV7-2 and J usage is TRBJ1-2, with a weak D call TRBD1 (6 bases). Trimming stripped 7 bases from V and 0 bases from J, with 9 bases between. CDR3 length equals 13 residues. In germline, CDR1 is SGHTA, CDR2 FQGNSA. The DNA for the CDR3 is TGTGCCAGCACCAAGGGGGCTAACTATGGCTACACCTTC. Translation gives CASTKGANYGYTF.

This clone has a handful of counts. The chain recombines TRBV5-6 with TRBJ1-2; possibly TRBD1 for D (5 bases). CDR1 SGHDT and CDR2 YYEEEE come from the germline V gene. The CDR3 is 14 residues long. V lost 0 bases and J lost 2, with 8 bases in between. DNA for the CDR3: TGTGCCAGCAGCTTGGGGGACGGGAACTATGGCTACACCTTC. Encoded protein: CASSLGDGNYGYTF.

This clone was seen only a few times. The CDR3 coding sequence is TGTGCCCGTCAACTGAGGGAGAACTATGGCTACACCTTC. It yields the protein CARQLRENYGYTF. The chain is built from TRBV2 and TRBJ1-2, with D uncertain. The CDR3 runs to 13 residues. V dropped 11 bases and J dropped 2 bases, with 15 bases sitting between them. Germline V lookup: CDR1 SNHLY, CDR2 FYNNEI.

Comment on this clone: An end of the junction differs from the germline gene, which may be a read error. CDR3 nucleotides: TGCGCCAGCAGCTGGGATTCGGGACCTGGGAACACCATATATTTT. This encodes CASSWDSGPGNTIYF. The V gene is TRBV5-1, the J gene TRBJ1-3, with a tentative D call TRBD1 (5 bases). CDR1 is SGHRS, CDR2 YFSETQ, per germline. The CDR3 runs to 15 residues.

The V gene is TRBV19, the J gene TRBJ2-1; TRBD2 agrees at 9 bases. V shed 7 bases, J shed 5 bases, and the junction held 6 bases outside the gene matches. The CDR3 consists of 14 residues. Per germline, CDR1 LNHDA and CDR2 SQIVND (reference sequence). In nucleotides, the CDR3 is TGTGCCAGTACCTTGCGGGAGGGTCACAATGAGCAGTTCTTC. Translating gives CASTLREGHNEQFF.

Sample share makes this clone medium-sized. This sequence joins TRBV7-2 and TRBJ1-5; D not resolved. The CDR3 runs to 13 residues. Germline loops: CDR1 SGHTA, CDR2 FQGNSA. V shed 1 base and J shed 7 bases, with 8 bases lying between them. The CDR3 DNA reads TGTGCCAGCAGCTTAGGGGTCAGCCAGCCCCAGCATTTT. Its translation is CASSLGVSQPQHF.

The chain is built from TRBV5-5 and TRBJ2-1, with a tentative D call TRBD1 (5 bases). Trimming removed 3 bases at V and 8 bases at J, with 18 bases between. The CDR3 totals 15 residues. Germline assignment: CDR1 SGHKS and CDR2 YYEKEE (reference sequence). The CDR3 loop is CASSCPLKRGDEQFF. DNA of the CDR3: TGTGCCAGCAGCTGCCCGCTTAAAAGGGGCGATGAGCAGTTCTTC.

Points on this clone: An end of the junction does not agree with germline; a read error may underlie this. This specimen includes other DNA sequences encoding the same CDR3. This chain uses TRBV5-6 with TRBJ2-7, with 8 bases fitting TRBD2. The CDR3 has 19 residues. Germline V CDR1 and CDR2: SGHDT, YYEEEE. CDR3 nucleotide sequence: TGTGCCAGCAGCCACCCTTTGCTGAGCGGGAGCTCAACCTCCTACGAGCAGTACTTT. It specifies CASSHPLLSGSSTSYEQYF. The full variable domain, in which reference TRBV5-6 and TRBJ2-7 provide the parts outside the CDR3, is DAGVTQSPTHLIKTRGQQVTLRCSPKSGHDTVSWYQQALGQGPQFIFQYYEEEERQRGNFPDRFSGHQFPNYSSELNVNALLLGDSALYLCASSHPLLSGSSTSYEQYFGPGTRLTVT.

CDR3 protein: CSVEVAEGSRAQYF. The CDR3 DNA is TGCAGCGTTGAAGTGGCAGAGGGCTCTCGGGCCCAGTACTTC. J is TRBJ2-5 and V is TRBV29-1; TRBD2 is a possible D gene (5 bases). Germline-derived CDR1 and CDR2 are SQVTM and ANQGSEA. CDR3 length equals 14 residues. V was pared by 1 base and J by 9 bases, with 18 bases between.

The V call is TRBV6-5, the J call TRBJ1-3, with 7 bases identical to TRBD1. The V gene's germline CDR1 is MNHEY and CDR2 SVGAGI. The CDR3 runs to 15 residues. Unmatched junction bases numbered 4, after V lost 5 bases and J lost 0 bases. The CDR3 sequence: CASSPTGSSGNTIYF. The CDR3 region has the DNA TGTGCCAGCAGTCCGACAGGGAGCTCTGGAAACACCATATATTTT.

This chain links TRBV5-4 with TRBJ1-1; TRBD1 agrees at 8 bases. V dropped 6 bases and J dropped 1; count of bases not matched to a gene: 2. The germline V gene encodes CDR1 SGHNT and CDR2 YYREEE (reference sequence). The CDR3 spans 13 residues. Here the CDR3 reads CASNGQGNTEAFF. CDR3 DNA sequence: TGTGCCAGCAACGGACAGGGGAACACTGAAGCTTTCTTT.

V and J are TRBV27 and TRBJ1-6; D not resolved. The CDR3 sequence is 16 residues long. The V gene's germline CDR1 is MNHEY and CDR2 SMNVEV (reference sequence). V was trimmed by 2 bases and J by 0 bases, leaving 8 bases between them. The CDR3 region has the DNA TGTGCCAGCAGTTTACTGGGCCTCTCCTATAATTCACCCCTCCACTTT. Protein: CASSLLGLSYNSPLHF.

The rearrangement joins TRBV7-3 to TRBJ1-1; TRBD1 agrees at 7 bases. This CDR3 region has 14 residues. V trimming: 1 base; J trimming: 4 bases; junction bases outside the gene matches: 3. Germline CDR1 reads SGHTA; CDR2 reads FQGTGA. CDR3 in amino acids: CASSLKYRGTEAFF. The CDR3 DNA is TGTGCCAGCAGCTTAAAATACAGGGGCACTGAAGCTTTCTTT.

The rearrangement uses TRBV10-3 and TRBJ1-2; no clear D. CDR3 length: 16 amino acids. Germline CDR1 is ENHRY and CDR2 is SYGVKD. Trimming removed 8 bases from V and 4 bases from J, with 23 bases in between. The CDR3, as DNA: TGTGCCATCCTACAACGGGAGGGAGATCGGGGCTATGGCTACACCTTC. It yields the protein CAILQREGDRGYGYTF.

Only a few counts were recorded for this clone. The CDR3 coding sequence is TGTGCCTGGAGTGCTGGAATTAGCAATCAGCCCCAGCATTTT. This translates into CAWSAGISNQPQHF. V is TRBV30 and J is TRBJ1-5; no clear D. Trimming removed 1 base from V and 0 bases from J, with 7 bases in between. The CDR3 consists of 14 residues. Germline CDR1 is GTSNPN and CDR2 is SVGIG (reference sequence).

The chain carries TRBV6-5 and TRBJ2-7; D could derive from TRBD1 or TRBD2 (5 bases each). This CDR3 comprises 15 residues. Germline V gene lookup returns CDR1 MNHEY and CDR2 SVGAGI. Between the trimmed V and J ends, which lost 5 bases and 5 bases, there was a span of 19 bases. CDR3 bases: TGTGCCAGCAGTCAGGACTCGGGACCCTCGAACGAGCAGTACTTC. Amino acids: CASSQDSGPSNEQYF.

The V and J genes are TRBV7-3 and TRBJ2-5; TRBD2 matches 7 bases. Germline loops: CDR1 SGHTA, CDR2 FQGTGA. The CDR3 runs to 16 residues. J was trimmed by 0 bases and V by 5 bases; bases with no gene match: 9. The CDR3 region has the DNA TGTGCCAGCAGCCCCCAGGGTAGCGGGTACCAAGAGACCCAGTACTTC. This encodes CASSPQGSGYQETQYF.

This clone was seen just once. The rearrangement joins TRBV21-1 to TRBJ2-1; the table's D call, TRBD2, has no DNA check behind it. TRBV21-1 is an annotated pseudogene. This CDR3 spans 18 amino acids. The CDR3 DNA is TGTGCCAGCAGCAATAAGGTTAGCGGGGCGAGCTCCTACAATGAGCAGTTCTTC. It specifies CASSNKVSGASSYNEQFF.

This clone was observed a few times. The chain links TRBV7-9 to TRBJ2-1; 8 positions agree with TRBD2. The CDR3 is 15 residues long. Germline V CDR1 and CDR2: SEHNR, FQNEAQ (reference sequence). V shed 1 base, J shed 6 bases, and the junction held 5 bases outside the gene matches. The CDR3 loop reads CASSLEPAGVNEQFF. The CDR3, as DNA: TGTGCCAGCAGCTTAGAACCAGCGGGAGTCAATGAGCAGTTCTTC.

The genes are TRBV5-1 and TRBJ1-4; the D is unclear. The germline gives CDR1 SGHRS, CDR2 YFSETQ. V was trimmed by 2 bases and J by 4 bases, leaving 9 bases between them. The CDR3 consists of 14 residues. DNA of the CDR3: TGCGCCAGCAGCTTCGGTCTCGGTAATGAAAAACTGTTTTTT. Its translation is CASSFGLGNEKLFF.

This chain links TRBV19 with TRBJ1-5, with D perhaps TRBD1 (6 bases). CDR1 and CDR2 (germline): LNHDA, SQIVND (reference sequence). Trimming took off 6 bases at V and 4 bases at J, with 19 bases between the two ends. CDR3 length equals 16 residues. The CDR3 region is CASRNDQGSTNQPQHF. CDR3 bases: TGTGCCAGTAGAAACGATCAGGGGTCTACGAATCAGCCCCAGCATTTT.

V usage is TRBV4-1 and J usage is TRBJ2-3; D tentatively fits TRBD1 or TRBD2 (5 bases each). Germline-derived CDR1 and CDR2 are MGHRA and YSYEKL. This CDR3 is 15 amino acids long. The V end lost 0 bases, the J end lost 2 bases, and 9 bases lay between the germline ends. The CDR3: CASSQDWGYTDTQYF. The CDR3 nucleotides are TGCGCCAGCAGCCAAGATTGGGGGTACACAGATACGCAGTATTTT.

The CDR3 region has the DNA TGTGCCAGCAGCGCATTTGGTCTCGCTGGAAACACCATATATTTT. Protein: CASSAFGLAGNTIYF. The chain recombines TRBV9 with TRBJ1-3; D ambiguous. Germline V gene lookup returns CDR1 SGDLS and CDR2 YYNGEE. CDR3 size: 15 residues. V was shortened by 3 bases and J by 2 bases, with 12 bases between the two germline ends.

Written as DNA, the CDR3 is TGTGCCAGCAGCCAAGAAGCGGACTACACCGGGGAGCTGTTTTTT. This encodes CASSQEADYTGELFF. V usage is TRBV4-2 and J usage is TRBJ2-2; a possible D gene is TRBD2 (5 bases). The CDR3 runs to 15 residues. From germline, CDR1 is LGHNA and CDR2 YNFKEQ. Trimming left V 0 bases short and J 3 bases short, with 8 bases between.